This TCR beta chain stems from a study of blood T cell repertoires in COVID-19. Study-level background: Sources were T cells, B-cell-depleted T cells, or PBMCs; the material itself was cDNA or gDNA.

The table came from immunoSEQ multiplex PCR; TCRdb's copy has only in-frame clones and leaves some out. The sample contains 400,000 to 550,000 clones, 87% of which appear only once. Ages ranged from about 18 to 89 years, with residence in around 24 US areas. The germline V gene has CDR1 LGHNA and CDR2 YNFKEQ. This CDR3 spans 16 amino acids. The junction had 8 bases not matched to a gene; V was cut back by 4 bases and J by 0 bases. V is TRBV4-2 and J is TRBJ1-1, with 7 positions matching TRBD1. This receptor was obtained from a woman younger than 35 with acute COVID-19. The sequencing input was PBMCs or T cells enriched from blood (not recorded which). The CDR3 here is CASSRVKGQVNTEAFF. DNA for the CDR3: TGTGCCAGCAGCCGAGTAAAAGGACAGGTGAACACTGAAGCTTTCTTT.